The clone carrying this TCR beta chain was picked up many times. Antigen specificity is unknown. This sample is part of a study of cytomegalovirus exposure and HLA in healthy donors. The study's findings and limits: Later analysis identified a missense DCLRE1C variant that was linked to TCR beta V- and J-gene trimming.

The germline gives CDR1 SQVTM, CDR2 ANQGSEA. This CDR3 has 13 amino acids. The V end was cut by 7 bases, the J end by 2 bases, with 15 bases between. There were likely unrecorded immune exposures, though donors were nominally healthy when sampled. Amplification used 60 Vbeta primers and 13 Jbeta primers. Source study methods: An analysis performed later counted 75 million to 80 million unique TCR beta chains (approximately 12 million of them shared). Assay used: immunoSEQ multiplex PCR; TCRdb lists only in-frame clones, some missing. The V and J calls and clone size were taken over from that table, and D and trimming were inferred from the DNA. The table shows under 130,000 clones, with approximately 12% occurring only once.

Sequenced material: PBMCs. The sequence was obtained from a man aged 35 to 55 in good health and CMV-seropositive. This chain connects TRBV29-1 to TRBJ2-7; D unclear. The CDR3 nucleotides read TGCAGCGCCACCCATACAGTCACCTACGAGCAGTACTTC. It codes for CSATHTVTYEQYF.